The TCR beta chain described here comes from a study of cytomegalovirus exposure and HLA in healthy donors. Study-wide results and limits: As was reported, the classifier diagnosed cytomegalovirus status with high specificity and sensitivity.

The germline V gene has CDR1 LNHNV and CDR2 YYDKDF (reference sequence). The CDR3 runs 16 residues. V trimming: 5 bases; J trimming: 0 bases; junction bases outside the gene matches: 9. In regard to this clone: Its cognate antigen is unknown.

Measured with immunoSEQ multiplex PCR; TCRdb has only the in-frame clones, and not every one. The sample has roughly 220,000 clones; approximately 83% are singletons. The chain carries TRBV15 and TRBJ2-5; 7 bases are a match to TRBD1. The source is a woman in her 30s in good health and CMV-seropositive. Sequencing was carried out using PBMCs. The CDR3 protein is CATSHIGDSHQETQYF. The CDR3 DNA follows: TGTGCCACCAGCCATATCGGGGACAGCCACCAAGAGACCCAGTACTTC.